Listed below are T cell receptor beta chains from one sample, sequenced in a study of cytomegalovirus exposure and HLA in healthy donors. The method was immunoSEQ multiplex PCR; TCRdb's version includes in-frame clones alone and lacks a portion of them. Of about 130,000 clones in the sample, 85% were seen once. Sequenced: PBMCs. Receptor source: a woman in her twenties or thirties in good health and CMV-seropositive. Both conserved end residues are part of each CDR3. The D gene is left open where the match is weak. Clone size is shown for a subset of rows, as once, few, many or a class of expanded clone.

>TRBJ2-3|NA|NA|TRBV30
TGTGCCTGGACCTGGGGCCCTGTGAGCACAGATACGCAGTATTTT
CAWTWGPVSTDTQYF
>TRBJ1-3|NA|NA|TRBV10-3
TGTGCCTCGGCCGCGGGATTGGGGGGAAACACCATATATTTT
CASAAGLGGNTIYF
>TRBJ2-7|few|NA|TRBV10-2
TGCGCCAGCAGACAGGGATTCTCCTACGAGCAGTACTTC
CASRQGFSYEQYF
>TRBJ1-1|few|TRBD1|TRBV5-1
TGCGCCAGCCCCGGGGGACAGGGCGCCTTGAGCACTGAAGCTTTCTTT
CASPGGQGALSTEAFF
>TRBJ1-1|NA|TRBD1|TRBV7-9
TGTGCCAGCAGCTGGGGACAGGAAACTGAAGCTTTCTTT
CASSWGQETEAFF
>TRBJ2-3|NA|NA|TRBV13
TGTGCCAGCAGCCCCCCTAGGGGCGGTACAGATACGCAGTATTTT
CASSPPRGGTDTQYF
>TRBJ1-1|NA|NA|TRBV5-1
TGCGCCAGCAGCTCCTACCCAGGGCCGATGAACACTGAAGCTTCCTTT
CASSSYPGPMNTEASF
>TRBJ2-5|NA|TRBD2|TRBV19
TGTGCCAGTAGTATAGGTCGGGGGGGCGCAGGAGAGACCCAGTACTTC
CASSIGRGGAGETQYF
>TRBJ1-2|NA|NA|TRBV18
TGTGCCAGCTCACCCCGGACAGCCGATTCCTATGGCTACACCTTC
CASSPRTADSYGYTF
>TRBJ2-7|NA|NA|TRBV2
TGTGCCAGCGGCACAGATTCCTACGAGCAGTACTTC
CASGTDSYEQYF
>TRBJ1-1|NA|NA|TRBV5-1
TGCGCCAGCAGCTTGGGGGGAGGCAGTGCCAACACTGAAGCTTTCTTT
CASSLGGGSANTEAFF
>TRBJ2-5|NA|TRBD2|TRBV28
TGTGCCAGCAGTGGAGCGGGAGAGGAGACCCAGTACTTC
CASSGAGEETQYF
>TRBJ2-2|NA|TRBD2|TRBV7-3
TGTGCCAGCAGCCTGGGACTAGCGACCGGGGAGCTGTTTTTT
CASSLGLATGELFF
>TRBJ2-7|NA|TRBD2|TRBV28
TGTGCCAGCAGCTCGCGTAGCGGGAGGGCCTTCTACGAGCAGTACTTC
CASSSRSGRAFYEQYF
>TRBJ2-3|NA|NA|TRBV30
TGTGCCTGGAGTGTAGGTGCAGGGCCAGATACGCAGTATTTT
CAWSVGAGPDTQYF
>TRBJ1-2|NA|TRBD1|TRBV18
TGTGCCAGCTCACCCGGGACAGGGGGTGTGGGCTATGGCTACACCTTC
CASSPGTGGVGYGYTF
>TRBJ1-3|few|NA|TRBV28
TGTGCCAGCAGTCGCCCCACAGGTACCTCTGGAAACACCATATATTTT
CASSRPTGTSGNTIYF
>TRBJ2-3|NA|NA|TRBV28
TGTGCCAGCAGTTTATTCGCTCTACGTACAGATACGCAGTATTTT
CASSLFALRTDTQYF
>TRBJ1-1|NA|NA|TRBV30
TGTGCCTGGAGTGTGGGGCCGGTGAACACTGAAGCTTTCTTT
CAWSVGPVNTEAFF
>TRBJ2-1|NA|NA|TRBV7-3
TGTGCCAGCAGCCCCTCAAATCCGGGTGCTGCCTACAATGAGCAGTTCTTC
CASSPSNPGAAYNEQFF
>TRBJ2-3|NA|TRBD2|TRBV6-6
TGTGCCAGCAGCACAGCGGGGGGGGCAGATACGCAGTATTTT
CASSTAGGADTQYF
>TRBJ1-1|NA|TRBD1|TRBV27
TGTGCCAGCAGCCCAACAGGGGCTAACACTGAAGCTTTCTTT
CASSPTGANTEAFF
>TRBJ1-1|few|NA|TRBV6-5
TGTGCCAGCAGTTACAGGGAGGGAATGAACACTGAAGCTTTCTTT
CASSYREGMNTEAFF
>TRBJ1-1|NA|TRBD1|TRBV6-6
TGTGCCAGCAGTTACTCGAAGACAGGGGCATACACTGAAGCTTTCTTT
CASSYSKTGAYTEAFF
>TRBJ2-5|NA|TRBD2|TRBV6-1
TGTGCCAGCAGTGAAGTCACTAGCGGGAGAGAGACCCAGTACTTC
CASSEVTSGRETQYF
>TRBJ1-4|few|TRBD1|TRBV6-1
TGTGCCAGCAGTGAGACAGGGAAAGTTGAAAAACTGTTTTTT
CASSETGKVEKLFF
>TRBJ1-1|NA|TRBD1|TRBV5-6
TGTGCCAGCAGCATCGACAGGGTCTACACTGAAGCTTTCTTT
CASSIDRVYTEAFF
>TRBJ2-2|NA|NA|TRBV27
TGTGCCAGCAGTTCCACTCTAAATCTACTAAACACCGGGGAGCTGTTTTTT
CASSSTLNLLNTGELFF
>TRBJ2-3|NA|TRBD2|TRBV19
TGTGCCAGTACTTCCTTAGCGGGGGGGACTGTTACGCAGTATTTT
CASTSLAGGTVTQYF
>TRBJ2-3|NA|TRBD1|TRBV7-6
TGTGCCAGCAGCTCCACAGGGGTGGGAACAGATACGCAGTATTTT
CASSSTGVGTDTQYF
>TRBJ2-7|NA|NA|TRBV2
TGTGCCAGCAGTGAAGGAGGTCCGGGTTGGAAGCAGTACTTC
CASSEGGPGWKQYF
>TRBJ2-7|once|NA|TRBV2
TGTGCCAGCAGCGGGGACAACTACGAGCAGTACTTC
CASSGDNYEQYF
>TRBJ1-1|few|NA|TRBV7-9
TGTGCCAGCAGCTTCCTTTCCGGCACTGAAGCTTTCTTT
CASSFLSGTEAFF
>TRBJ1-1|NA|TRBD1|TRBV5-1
TGCGCCAGCGCCTCGGGGACAGAGAACACTGAAGCTTTCTTT
CASASGTENTEAFF
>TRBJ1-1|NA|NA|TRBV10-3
TGTGCCATCAGTGCCCTGGGGGGGATGAACACTGAAGCTTTCTTT
CAISALGGMNTEAFF
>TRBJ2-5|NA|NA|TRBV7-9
TGTGCCAGCAGCCGGGGGGCGGAGACCCAGTACTTC
CASSRGAETQYF
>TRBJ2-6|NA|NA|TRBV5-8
TGTGCCAGCAGCTTGGGGGCGTCTGGGGCCAACGTCCTGACTTTC
CASSLGASGANVLTF
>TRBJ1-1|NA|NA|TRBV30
TGTGCCTGGAGCCCAGCGGGGGAGAACACTGAAGCTTTCTTT
CAWSPAGENTEAFF
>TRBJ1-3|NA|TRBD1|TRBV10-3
TGTGCCATCAGACCCGGACAGGGAATGAGTTCCTCTGGAAACACCATATATTTT
CAIRPGQGMSSSGNTIYF
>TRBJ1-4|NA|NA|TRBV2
TGTGCCAGCAGTGAAGGAATAAGCCTTTATCTTCGGGAAAAACTGTTTTTT
CASSEGISLYLREKLFF
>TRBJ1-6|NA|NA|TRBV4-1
TGCGCCAGCAGCCAAGATCTTTTAGGGGCGCCTTCACCCCTCCACTTT
CASSQDLLGAPSPLHF
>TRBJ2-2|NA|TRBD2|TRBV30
TGTGCCTGGAGGAGAGGCGGGAGTATCGGGGAGCTGTTTTTT
CAWRRGGSIGELFF
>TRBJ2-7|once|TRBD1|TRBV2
TGTGCCAGCACTACGAGACAGGGGTCCTACGAGCAGTACTTC
CASTTRQGSYEQYF
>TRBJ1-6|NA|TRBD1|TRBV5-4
TGTGCCAGCAGCCCGAGGGACAGGGGTAATTCACCCCTCCACTTT
CASSPRDRGNSPLHF
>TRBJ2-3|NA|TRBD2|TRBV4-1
TGCGCCAGCAGCCAAGTACGGGGGGGCGGCACAGATACGCAGTATTTT
CASSQVRGGGTDTQYF
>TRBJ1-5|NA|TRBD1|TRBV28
TGTGCCAGCAGTCGGGACAGGGCTCCCCATCAGCCCCAGCATTTT
CASSRDRAPHQPQHF
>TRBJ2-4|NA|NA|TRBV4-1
TGCGCCAGCAGCCAAGAATGGGACACTAAAAACATTCAGTACTTC
CASSQEWDTKNIQYF
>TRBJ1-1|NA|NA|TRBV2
TGTGCCAGCAGCATCGACAGTAGCACTGAAGCTTTCTTT
CASSIDSSTEAFF
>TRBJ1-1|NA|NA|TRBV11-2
TGTGCCAGCAGCTTTAGACTGGCGTCCACTGAAGCTTTCTTT
CASSFRLASTEAFF
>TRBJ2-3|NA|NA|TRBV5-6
TGTGCCAGCAGCCTTATCGTTGGACCAGGGGGCACAGATACGCAGTATTTT
CASSLIVGPGGTDTQYF
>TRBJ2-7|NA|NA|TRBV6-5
TGTGCCAGCAGTGATAACAGGGCACAGTACTTC
CASSDNRAQYF
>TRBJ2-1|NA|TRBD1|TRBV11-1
TGTGCCAGCAGCTTAGGGGGACAGGGGGGCAATGAGCAGTTCTTC
CASSLGGQGGNEQFF
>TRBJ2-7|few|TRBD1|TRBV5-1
TGCGCCAGCAGCCGTGGGACAGCTTCAGACTACGAGCAGTACTTC
CASSRGTASDYEQYF
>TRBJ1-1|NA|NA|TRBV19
TGTGCCAGTAGTATTCGGGGGGGTGAAGCTTTCTTT
CASSIRGGEAFF
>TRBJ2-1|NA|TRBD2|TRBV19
TGTGCCAGTAGTATAGGTGGACTAGCTCTCAATGAGCAGTTCTTC
CASSIGGLALNEQFF
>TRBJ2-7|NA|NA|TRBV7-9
TGTTCCAGCAGCTTATCTCCCTACGAGCAGTACTTC
CSSSLSPYEQYF
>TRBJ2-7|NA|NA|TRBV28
TGTGCCAGCAGTTCTCCCCACAGGGACGAGCAGTACTTC
CASSSPHRDEQYF